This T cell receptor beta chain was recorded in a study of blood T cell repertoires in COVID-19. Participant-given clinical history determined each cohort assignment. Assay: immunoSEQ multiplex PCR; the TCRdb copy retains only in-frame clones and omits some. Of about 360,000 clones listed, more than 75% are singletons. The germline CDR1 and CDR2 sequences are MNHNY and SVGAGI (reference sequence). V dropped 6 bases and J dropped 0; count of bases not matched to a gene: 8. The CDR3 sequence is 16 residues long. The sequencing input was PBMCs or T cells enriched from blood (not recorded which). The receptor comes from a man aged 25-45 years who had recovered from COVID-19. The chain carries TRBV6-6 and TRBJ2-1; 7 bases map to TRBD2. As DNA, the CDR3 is TGTGCCAGCAGCGGCAGAGCGGGGACCTCCTACAATGAGCAGTTCTTC. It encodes CASSGRAGTSYNEQFF.